These 8 T cell receptor beta chains were sequenced from one sample in a study of T cell repertoires in cytomegalovirus infection (dated by TCRdb to about 2019). TCRdb lists the instrument as Illumina HiSeq 1500. Clones were called with MiXCR by TCRdb after fastp trimmed the public reads at Q25, and only in-frame beta chains were retained. Rows are combined by CDR3 protein, so each entry shows the most common genes and DNA. The sample contains under 350,000 distinct CDR3 sequences, 9.6% of them found a single time. Approximately 2.4% of the sample goes to the ten largest clones. Sequencing was done on a sample of PBMCs. The receptor source for this set is a human donor in good health (CMV status not recorded). Some clones in this sample may be carry-over from other donors' samples.

This chain uses TRBV20-1 with TRBJ2-1; TRBD1 is a possible D gene (8 bases). Per the germline V gene, CDR1 is DFQATT and CDR2 is SNEGSKA (reference sequence). V lost 7 bases to trimming and J lost 5 bases, with 18 bases between them. The CDR3 totals 14 residues. The CDR3 coding sequence is TGCAGTGGGATAACAGGGGGGGGCCACAATGAGCAGTTCTTC. It yields the protein CSGITGGGHNEQFF.

In this sample, this clonotype turned up many times. The chain recombines TRBV11-2 with TRBJ2-7; 12 nucleotides match TRBD2. This CDR3 is built from 19 residues. The V segment lost 4 bases and the J segment 4 bases; nucleotides outside the gene matches: 17. CDR1 is SGHAT, CDR2 FQNNGV, per germline. The CDR3 nucleotides are TGTGCCAGCAGCTCGGTGGTAGGACTTACTAGCGGGGGGAAATACGAGCAGTACGTC. It encodes CASSSVVGLTSGGKYEQYV.

The table lists this clonotype with many counts. This rearrangement joins TRBV7-2 to TRBJ2-5; 10 bases are a match to TRBD2. V lost 5 bases to trimming and J lost 1 base; unmatched junction nucleotides: 4. The CDR3 contains 15 residues. Germline V gives CDR1 SGHTA, CDR2 FQGNSA. The CDR3 sequence: CASSKRGGLQETQYF. CDR3 in DNA: TGTGCCAGCAGCAAGCGGGGGGGCCTCCAAGAGACCCAGTACTTC.

This clonotype was seen repeatedly, ten times or more. The V gene is TRBV7-2, the J gene TRBJ2-5; D is unclear. V dropped 1 base and J dropped 4 bases, with 10 bases sitting between them. The CDR3 consists of 14 residues. CDR1 and CDR2 (germline): SGHTA, FQGNSA. The CDR3 here is CASSLGPGGETQYF. CDR3 DNA: TGTGCCAGCAGCTTAGGGCCGGGCGGAGAGACCCAGTACTTC. The whole variable domain, remainder taken from reference TRBV7-2 and TRBJ2-5, is GAGVSQSPSNKVTEKGKDVELRCDPISGHTALYWYRQSLGQGLEFLIYFQGNSAPDKSGLPSDRFSAERTGGSVSTLTIQRTQQEDSAVYLCASSLGPGGETQYFGPGTRLLVL.

This clonotype was recorded at least ten times. The chain couples TRBV25-1 to TRBJ1-1; TRBD1 aligns across 8 bases. V shed 0 bases, J shed 7 bases, and the junction held 10 bases outside the gene matches. Germline CDR1 and CDR2: MGHDK and SYGVNS. The CDR3 extends over 16 amino acids. CDR3 sequence reads: CASSEYYETGDNEAFF. The CDR3 region has the DNA TGTGCCAGCAGTGAATATTATGAGACAGGGGATAATGAAGCTTTCTTT. The complete variable domain, with remaining parts taken from reference TRBV25-1 and TRBJ1-1, reads EADIYQTPRYLVIGTGKKITLECSQTMGHDKMYWYQQDPGMELHLIHYSYGVNSTEKGDLSSESTVSRIRTEHFPLTLESARPSHTSQYLCASSEYYETGDNEAFFGQGTRLTVV.

This clonotype was counted many times. The gene calls are TRBV6-1 and TRBJ2-6; 8 bases are a match to TRBD1. Germline lookup yields CDR1 MNHNS and CDR2 SASEGT. With 6 bases clipped from V and 6 bases from J, the junction kept 4 bases outside the gene matches. CDR3 size: 14 residues. The CDR3 spells CASRPDRAANVLTF. CDR3 DNA: TGTGCCAGCAGACCGGACAGGGCGGCCAACGTCCTGACTTTC.

This clonotype was detected many times. The chain uses TRBV5-4 and TRBJ2-7, with D hard to call. V gave up 0 bases and J gave up 0 bases, with 10 bases separating them. The CDR3 is 15 amino acids. Germline CDR1 SGHNT, CDR2 YYREEE (reference sequence). CDR3 coding DNA: TGTGCCAGCAGCTTGGATCCGGCTAGCTCCTACGAGCAGTACTTC. Protein sequence: CASSLDPASSYEQYF.

With regard to this clonotype: The germline gene is not matched at one end of the junction; a read error may be the cause. J is TRBJ2-2 and V is TRBV18; weak D call: TRBD1 (5 bases). This CDR3 region has 16 residues. Germline CDR1 is KGHSH and CDR2 is LQKENI. CDR3 DNA: TGTGCCAGCACACCATCGCAGGGCGCTGGCACCGGGGAGCTGTTTTTT. It is translated as CASTPSQGAGTGELFF.